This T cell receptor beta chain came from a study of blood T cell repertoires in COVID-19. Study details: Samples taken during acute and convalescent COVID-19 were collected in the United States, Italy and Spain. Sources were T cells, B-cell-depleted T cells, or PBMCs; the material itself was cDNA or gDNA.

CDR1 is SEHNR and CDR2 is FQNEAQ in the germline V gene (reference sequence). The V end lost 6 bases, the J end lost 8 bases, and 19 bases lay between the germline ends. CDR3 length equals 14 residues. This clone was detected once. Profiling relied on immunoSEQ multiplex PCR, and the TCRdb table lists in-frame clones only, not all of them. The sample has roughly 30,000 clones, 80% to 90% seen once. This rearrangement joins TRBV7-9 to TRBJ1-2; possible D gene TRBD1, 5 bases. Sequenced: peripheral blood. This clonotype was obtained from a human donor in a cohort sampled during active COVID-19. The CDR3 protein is CASSQDGHLWGYTF. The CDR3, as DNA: TGTGCCAGCAGTCAAGACGGACACCTCTGGGGCTACACCTTC. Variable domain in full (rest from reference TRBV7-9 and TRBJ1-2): DTGVSQNPRHKITKRGQNVTFRCDPISEHNRLYWYRQTLGQGPEFLTYFQNEAQLEKSRLLSDRFSAERPKGSFSTLEIQRTEQGDSAMYLCASSQDGHLWGYTFGSGTRLTVV.